The sequence of this T cell receptor beta chain was determined in a study of T cell repertoires in cytomegalovirus infection. Trimming pared 2 bases from V and 2 bases from J, leaving 12 bases between. The CDR3 is 16 amino acids. Germline loops: CDR1 MNHGY, CDR2 SAAAGT. TCRdb recomputed calls from the reads with MiXCR, one row per CDR3 protein. The table has 400,000 or so distinct CDR3 sequences, approximately 30% seen once. The source is a human donor in good health (CMV status not recorded). Some clones in this sample may be carry-over from other donors' samples. The chain carries TRBV6-8 and TRBJ2-2; D perhaps matches TRBD1 (5 bases). Source material: PBMCs. CDR3 nucleotide sequence: TGTGCCAGCAGTTACCTCAGGACAACAAACACCGGGGAGCTGTTTTTT. It translates to CASSYLRTTNTGELFF.